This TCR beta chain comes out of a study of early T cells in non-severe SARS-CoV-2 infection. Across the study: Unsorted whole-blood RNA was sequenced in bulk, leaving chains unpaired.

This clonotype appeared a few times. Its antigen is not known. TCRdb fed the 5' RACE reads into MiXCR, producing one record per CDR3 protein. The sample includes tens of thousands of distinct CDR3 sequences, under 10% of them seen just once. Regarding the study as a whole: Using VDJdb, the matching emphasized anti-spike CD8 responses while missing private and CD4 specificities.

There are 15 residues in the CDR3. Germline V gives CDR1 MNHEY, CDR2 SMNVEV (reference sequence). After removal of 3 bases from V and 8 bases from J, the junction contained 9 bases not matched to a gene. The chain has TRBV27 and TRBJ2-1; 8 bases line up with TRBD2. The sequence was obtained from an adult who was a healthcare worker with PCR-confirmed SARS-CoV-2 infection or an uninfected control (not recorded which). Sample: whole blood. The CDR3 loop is CASSLETSANYEQFF. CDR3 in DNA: TGTGCCAGCAGTTTGGAGACTAGCGCAAACTATGAGCAGTTCTTC.